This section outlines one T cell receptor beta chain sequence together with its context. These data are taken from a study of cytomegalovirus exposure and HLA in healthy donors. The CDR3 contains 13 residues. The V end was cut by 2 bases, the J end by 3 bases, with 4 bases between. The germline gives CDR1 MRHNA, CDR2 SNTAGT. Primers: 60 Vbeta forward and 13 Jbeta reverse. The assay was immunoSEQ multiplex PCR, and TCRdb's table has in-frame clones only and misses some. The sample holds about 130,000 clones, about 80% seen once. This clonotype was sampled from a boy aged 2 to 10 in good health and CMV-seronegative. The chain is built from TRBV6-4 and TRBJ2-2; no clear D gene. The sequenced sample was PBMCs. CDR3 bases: TGTGCCAGCAGTGACGGAGACACCGGGGAGCTGTTTTTT. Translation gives CASSDGDTGELFF.